This passage covers 13 T cell receptor beta chains from one sample sequenced in a study of human versus mouse CDR3 diversity and MHC coevolution. Only in-frame clones appear in the TCRdb table, and some are missing; sequencing was by immunoSEQ multiplex PCR. This table holds around 77,000 clones, 85% to 95% found once. What was sequenced was naive CD4+ T cells from blood. The subset denotes: CD45RO-negative CD62L-positive naive CD4 T cells. These receptors were taken from a person between 25 and 69 years old in good health.

This clone was picked up a small number of times. The chain recombines TRBV5-1 with TRBJ1-1, with 9 bases aligning to TRBD1. This CDR3 has 17 amino acids. Germline V gene data show CDR1 as SGHRS and CDR2 as YFSETQ. With V trimmed by 4 bases and J by 4 bases, 14 bases remained unmatched. The CDR3: CASSPWTGAKNPTEAFF. CDR3 DNA sequence: TGCGCCAGCAGCCCCTGGACAGGGGCGAAGAATCCCACTGAAGCTTTCTTT.

The chain carries TRBV7-2 and TRBJ2-1; 9 bases match TRBD1. The CDR3 consists of 16 residues. The germline V gene encodes CDR1 SGHTA and CDR2 FQGNSA. V lost 5 bases, J lost 6 bases, and 11 bases stayed unmatched. The CDR3, as DNA: TGTGCCAGCAGCAACGGCCGGGACAGGGTTTTCAATGAGCAGTTCTTC. It yields the protein CASSNGRDRVFNEQFF.

The chain joins TRBV4-1 to TRBJ2-1; a possible D gene is TRBD1 (5 bases). The V gene lost 3 bases and the J gene lost 5 bases, with 14 bases spanning the gap. This CDR3 is 15 amino acids long. CDR1 and CDR2 (germline): MGHRA, YSYEKL. The CDR3, as DNA: TGCGCCAGCAGCCAGGGGCCGACTGGGAACAATGAGCAGTTCTTC. Its translation: CASSQGPTGNNEQFF.

J is TRBJ2-5 and V is TRBV6-5; 9 nucleotides agree with TRBD1. V dropped 7 bases and J dropped 1; count of bases not matched to a gene: 4. The CDR3 extends over 14 amino acids. Germline V gene data show CDR1 as MNHEY and CDR2 as SVGAGI. The CDR3 sequence: CASTPGQGQETQYF. CDR3 nucleotides: TGTGCCAGCACCCCGGGACAGGGCCAAGAGACCCAGTACTTC.

V usage is TRBV5-4 and J usage is TRBJ1-1; TRBD1 matches 8 bases. With V trimmed by 0 bases and J by 6 bases, 7 bases remained unmatched. This CDR3 spans 15 amino acids. Germline V gene sequence: CDR1 SGHNT, CDR2 YYREEE (reference sequence). CDR3 DNA: TGTGCCAGCAGCTTGGCCTCCAGGGGGCTAGCTGAAGCTTTCTTT. Its protein is CASSLASRGLAEAFF.

The chain employs TRBV6-5 and TRBJ2-2, with D perhaps matching TRBD1 (6 bases). V dropped 7 bases and J dropped 3 bases, with 12 bases sitting between them. This CDR3 region has 14 residues. Germline V gene lookup returns CDR1 MNHEY and CDR2 SVGAGI. This CDR3 reads CASKGGQDTGELFF. CDR3 in DNA: TGTGCCAGCAAAGGGGGTCAGGACACCGGGGAGCTGTTTTTT.

V gene TRBV5-1 combines with J gene TRBJ2-1; 7 positions match TRBD2. V dropped 0 bases and J dropped 8; count of bases not matched to a gene: 26. The CDR3 has 21 amino acids. The germline gives CDR1 SGHRS, CDR2 YFSETQ. Written as DNA, the CDR3 is TGCGCCAGCAGCTTGGCTAAGGGTGGAAGCGGGGCCGTAATAGGTGGTCATGAGCAGTTCTTC. As protein: CASSLAKGGSGAVIGGHEQFF.

This rearrangement joins TRBV18 to TRBJ2-1; D ambiguous. Germline V CDR1 and CDR2: KGHSH, LQKENI. The CDR3 loop spans 12 amino acids. V was cut by 3 bases and J by 10 bases, with 10 bases left in between. CDR3 amino acids: CASSPSPTEQFF. CDR3 nucleotide sequence: TGTGCCAGCTCACCCTCCCCGACAGAGCAGTTCTTC.

The J gene is TRBJ2-4, the V gene TRBV7-2; 7 bases are shared with TRBD1. Unmatched junction bases numbered 8, after V lost 1 base and J lost 8 bases. The CDR3 has 15 amino acids. Germline values: CDR1 SGHTA, CDR2 FQGNSA. The CDR3 protein is CASSLGGQITDIQYF. For the CDR3, the DNA is TGTGCCAGCAGCTTAGGGGGACAGATTACGGACATTCAGTACTTC.

The V and J genes are TRBV6-1 and TRBJ2-7; 7 nucleotides match TRBD1. V was clipped by 6 bases and J by 3 bases; unmatched bases: 8. The germline gives CDR1 MNHNS, CDR2 SASEGT. The CDR3 contains 14 residues. The CDR3 protein is CASRQGTASYEQYF. The CDR3 region has the DNA TGTGCCAGCAGGCAAGGGACAGCTAGCTACGAGCAGTACTTC.

The chain joins TRBV7-3 to TRBJ2-7; possible D gene TRBD1, 7 bases. The length of the CDR3 is 16 residues. V lost 4 bases to trimming and J lost 7 bases, with 23 bases between them. Germline assignment: CDR1 SGHTA and CDR2 FQGTGA. This CDR3 reads CASSSRGTGDLREQYF. The CDR3 DNA follows: TGTGCCAGCAGCTCCCGGGGTACAGGGGACTTGAGGGAGCAGTACTTC.

The chain is built from TRBV7-9 and TRBJ1-5, with a weak D call TRBD1 (5 bases). Trimming took off 3 bases at V and 11 bases at J, with 11 bases between the two ends. This CDR3 is built from 12 residues. Germline V lookup: CDR1 SEHNR, CDR2 FQNEAQ (reference sequence). CDR3 sequence: CASSFIGAAQHF. CDR3 coding DNA: TGTGCCAGCAGCTTCATTGGGGCGGCCCAGCATTTT.

The chain couples TRBV4-1 to TRBJ2-2; 7 nucleotides line up with TRBD1. The length of the CDR3 is 16 residues. Germline loops: CDR1 MGHRA, CDR2 YSYEKL. With 2 bases clipped from V and 4 bases from J, the junction kept 7 bases outside the gene matches. The CDR3 here is CASSQIRGLSTGELFF. The CDR3 region has the DNA TGCGCCAGCAGCCAAATCAGGGGGTTGAGCACCGGGGAGCTGTTTTTT.